These 3 T cell receptor beta chains were all obtained from the same sample, sequenced in a study. In TCRdb, the RT-PCR reads were re-called with MiXCR into one record per CDR3 protein. The data contain about 700,000 distinct CDR3 sequences, approximately 15% of them singletons. Material: memory CD4+ T cells from blood. The source of these receptors is a female donor in good health, serving as a healthy control.

This clonotype was detected many times. The chain uses TRBV7-2 and TRBJ2-1; 8 positions match TRBD2. This CDR3 is built from 13 residues. The ends lost 2 bases at V and 7 bases at J; junction bases unmatched: 1. Germline assignment: CDR1 SGHTA and CDR2 FQGNSA. Here the CDR3 reads CASSLQRENEQFF. The CDR3 DNA follows: TGTGCCAGCAGCTTACAGCGGGAGAATGAGCAGTTCTTC.

This clonotype has only a few counts. This chain links TRBV25-1 with TRBJ1-2; 10 bases agree with TRBD1. Losses at the gene ends were 7 bases for V and 8 bases for J; bases not matched to a gene: 7. Germline lookup yields CDR1 MGHDK and CDR2 SYGVNS. There are 13 residues in the CDR3. The CDR3 DNA is TGTGCCAGCACCTCCGGGACAGGGGAGGGCTACACCTTC. Protein sequence: CASTSGTGEGYTF.

This clonotype was detected a few times. The CDR3 loop is CASSQTASNRQFF. The CDR3 nucleotides are TGTGCCAGCAGCCAAACAGCTAGCAACCGGCAGTTCTTC. This rearrangement joins TRBV11-2 to TRBJ2-1; tentatively, D is TRBD2 (5 bases). Trimming took off 5 bases at V and 12 bases at J, with 17 bases between the two ends. Germline values: CDR1 SGHAT, CDR2 FQNNGV. CDR3 size: 13 residues. Full variable domain (rest looked up from reference TRBV11-2 and TRBJ2-1): EAGVAQSPRYKIIEKRQSVAFWCNPISGHATLYWYQQILGQGPKLLIQFQNNGVVDDSQLPKDRFSAERLKGVDSTLKIQPAKLEDSAVYLCASSQTASNRQFFGPGTRLTVL.